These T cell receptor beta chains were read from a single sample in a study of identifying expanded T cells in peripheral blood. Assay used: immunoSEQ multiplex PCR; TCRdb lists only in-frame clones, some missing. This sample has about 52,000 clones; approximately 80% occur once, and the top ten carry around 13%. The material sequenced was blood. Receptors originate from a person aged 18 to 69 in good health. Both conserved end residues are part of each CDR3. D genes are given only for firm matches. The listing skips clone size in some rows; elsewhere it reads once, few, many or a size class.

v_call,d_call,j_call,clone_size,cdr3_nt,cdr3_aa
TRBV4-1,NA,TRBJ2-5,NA,TGCGCCAGCAGCCAAGAGAGCAGCGGAGAGACCCAGTACTTC,CASSQESSGETQYF
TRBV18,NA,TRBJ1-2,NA,TGTGCCAGCTCACACAAGGAAGGCTACACCTTC,CASSHKEGYTF
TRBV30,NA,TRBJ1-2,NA,TGTGCCTTGGGGGGTACAGGGAATGGCTACACCTTC,CALGGTGNGYTF
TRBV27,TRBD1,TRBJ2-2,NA,TGTGCCAGCAGTTTAATCGGGACAGGGGGATCCGGGGAGCTGTTTTTT,CASSLIGTGGSGELFF
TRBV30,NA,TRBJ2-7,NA,TGTGCCTGGACTCGGCACCAAAGCTCCTACGAGCAGTACTTC,CAWTRHQSSYEQYF
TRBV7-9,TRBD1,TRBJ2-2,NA,TGTGCCAGCAGCTATCGGGACAGCTATGGACAGGACACCGGGGAGCTGTTTTTT,CASSYRDSYGQDTGELFF
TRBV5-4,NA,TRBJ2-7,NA,TGTGCCAGCAGCGGGGGTTACAGCTACGAGCAGTACTTC,CASSGGYSYEQYF
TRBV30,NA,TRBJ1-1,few,TGTGCCTGGACCACGGAGAACACTGAAGCTTTCTTT,CAWTTENTEAFF
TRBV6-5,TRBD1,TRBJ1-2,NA,TGTGCCAGCAGTTACTCGCGGACAGGTGGGGGCTATGGCTACACCTTC,CASSYSRTGGGYGYTF
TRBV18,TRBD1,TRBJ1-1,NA,TGTGCCAGCTCACCACGGCAGGGGGCGCGGCTATGGACTGAAGCTTTCTTT,CASSPRQGARLWTEAFF
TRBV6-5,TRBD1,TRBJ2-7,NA,TGTGCCAGCAGTTACTTAGCAGGGGGCTCAGCAGGGGAGCAGTACTTC,CASSYLAGGSAGEQYF
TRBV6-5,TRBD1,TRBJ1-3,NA,TGTGCCAGCAGTCTCACAGGGGTCGGAAACACCATATATTTT,CASSLTGVGNTIYF
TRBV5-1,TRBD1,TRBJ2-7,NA,TGCGCCAGCAGCCCGAGACAGGGAACCTCCTACGAGCAGTACTTC,CASSPRQGTSYEQYF
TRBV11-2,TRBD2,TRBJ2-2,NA,TGTGCCAGCAGCTTCTATGAGGCGGGAGGGCCACGAACCGGGGAGCTGTTTTTT,CASSFYEAGGPRTGELFF
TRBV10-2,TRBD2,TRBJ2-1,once,TGCGCCAGCAGCGCGGAGGGACTAGCGGGAGGTAATGAGCAGTTCTTC,CASSAEGLAGGNEQFF
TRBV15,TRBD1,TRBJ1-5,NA,TGTGCCACCAGCAGAGCACCGACAGGGCCCTATCAGCCCCAGCATTTT,CATSRAPTGPYQPQHF
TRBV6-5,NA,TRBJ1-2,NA,TGTGCCAGCAGTTACTCGAAGGACATTAACTATGGCTACACCTTC,CASSYSKDINYGYTF
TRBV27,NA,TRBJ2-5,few,TGTGCCAGCAGTTTATCGTCCCGGGCCAGGACCCAGTACTTC,CASSLSSRARTQYF
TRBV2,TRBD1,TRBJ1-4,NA,TGTGCCAGCAGTGCACAGGGGTTGGACGAAAAACTGTTTTTT,CASSAQGLDEKLFF
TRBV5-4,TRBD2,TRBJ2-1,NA,TGTGCCAGCAGCCAAGGACTAGCGGTTGAGCAGTTCTTC,CASSQGLAVEQFF
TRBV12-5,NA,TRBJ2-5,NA,TGTGCTAGTGCCGGCTTGACGCGTCGCGGATTAAAAGAGACCCAGTACTTC,CASAGLTRRGLKETQYF